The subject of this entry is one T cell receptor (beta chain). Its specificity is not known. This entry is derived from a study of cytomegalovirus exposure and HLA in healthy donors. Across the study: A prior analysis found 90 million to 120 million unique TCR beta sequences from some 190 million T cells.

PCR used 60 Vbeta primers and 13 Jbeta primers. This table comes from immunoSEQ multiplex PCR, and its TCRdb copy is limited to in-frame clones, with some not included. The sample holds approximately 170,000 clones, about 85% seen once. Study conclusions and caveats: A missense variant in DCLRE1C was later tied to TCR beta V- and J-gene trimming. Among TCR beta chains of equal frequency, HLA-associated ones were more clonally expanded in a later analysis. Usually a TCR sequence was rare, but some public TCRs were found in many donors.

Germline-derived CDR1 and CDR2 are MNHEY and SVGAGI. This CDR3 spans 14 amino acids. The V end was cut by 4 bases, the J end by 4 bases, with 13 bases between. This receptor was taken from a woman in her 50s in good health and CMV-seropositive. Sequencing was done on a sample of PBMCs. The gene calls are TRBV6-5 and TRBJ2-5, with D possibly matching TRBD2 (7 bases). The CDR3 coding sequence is TGTGCCAGCAGTTCTTACAGGGAGGGAGAGACCCAGTACTTC. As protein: CASSSYREGETQYF.